This T cell receptor beta chain was identified during a study of regulatory T cells in long-lasting Graves disease. Turning to this clonotype: Its antigen remains unknown.

This sample's time point: newly diagnosed GD, antithyroid drugs for less than 3 months. Researchers made the TCR library from RNA that was extracted from PBMCs. CDR3-region Arm-PCR and iRepertoire HTBI primers produced the TCR beta libraries. Per the original data handling: The samples included approximately 62 TRBV and more than 12 TRBJ segments. TCRdb re-derived calls from the multiplex PCR reads in MiXCR, one entry per CDR3 protein. The V and J calls and clone size are TCRdb's, not the authors'. There are around 450,000 distinct CDR3 sequences in the sample; under 15% occur only once, and around 15% lies in the top ten. Trimming cost V 2 bases and J 3 bases, with 36 bases left between them. The CDR3 has 23 amino acids. Germline-derived CDR1 and CDR2 are MGHDK and SYGVNS. Study-wide findings and caveats: The small sample size may have reduced accuracy. The analysis examined peripheral blood only and excluded thyroid tissue.

The same sample was also studied in work on T cells in Graves' hyperthyroidism and ophthalmopathy. Per that paper: Diagnoses rested on clinical symptoms, serum thyroxine and TRAb, thyroid ultrasound and orbital computed tomography.

This rearrangement joins TRBV25-1 to TRBJ2-3, with D perhaps assigned TRBD1 or TRBD2 (7 bases each). This receptor was obtained from a woman in her thirties with Graves disease. The specimen was peripheral blood mononuclear cells (PBMCs), collected at new diagnosis, from a patient treated with antithyroid drugs. CDR3 protein: CASSERQGDRRERIPGGTDTQYF. The CDR3 region has the DNA TGTGCCAGCAGTGAACGACAGGGCGATCGGCGGGAGCGGATACCGGGGGGTACAGATACGCAGTATTTT.